This record looks at one TCR beta chain sequence and its context. This sample is drawn from a study of control samples from healthy donors and cancer patients. This CDR3 comprises 14 residues. The V and J ends lost 3 bases and 7 bases respectively, with 16 bases between them. Looked up from germline, CDR1 is LNHDA and CDR2 is SQIVND (reference sequence). Clones were sequenced by immunoSEQ multiplex PCR, and TCRdb holds only the in-frame ones, with some missing. The sample carries about 130,000 clones, approximately 92% recorded once. Sequenced: PBMCs. This chain connects TRBV19 to TRBJ2-7; D not resolved. The source of this sequence is a man older than 75 with head and neck cancer. The CDR3 loop is CASSIQVNLLEQYF. DNA for the CDR3: TGTGCCAGTAGTATCCAGGTAAACCTTTTAGAGCAGTACTTC.